These 8 T cell receptor beta chains were sequenced from one sample in a study of T-cell reconstitution after alpha-beta-depleted transplantation in children. Researchers prepared the TCRbeta library using unique molecular identifiers, the study reports. TCRdb analysed the PCR reads with MiXCR anew, one entry per CDR3 protein. The sample shows around 250,000 distinct CDR3 sequences, 9.9% of them seen only once. The sequenced sample was PBMCs from the stem cell graft donor, obtained from the stem cell graft. The receptors come from a human donor who donated a stem cell graft to a child with SCID.

This clonotype has just a few counts. The chain combines TRBV20-1 with TRBJ1-6; D is unresolved. CDR3 length equals 15 residues. Looked up from germline, CDR1 is DFQATT and CDR2 is SNEGSKA (reference sequence). V lost 6 bases and J lost 2, with 14 bases in between. CDR3 sequence (DNA): TGCAGTGCATACCAGACGGATACCTATAATTCACCCCTCCACTTT. Translation: CSAYQTDTYNSPLHF.

The V call is TRBV18, the J call TRBJ1-5, with 9 bases fitting TRBD1. CDR3 length: 14 amino acids. With V trimmed by 0 bases and J by 9 bases, 3 bases remained unmatched. The germline V gene has CDR1 KGHSH and CDR2 LQKENI. CDR3 sequence reads: CASSPPGQGRPQHF. Written as DNA, the CDR3 is TGTGCCAGCTCACCACCGGGACAGGGTCGGCCCCAGCATTTT.

This clonotype was seen more than once but under ten times. V usage is TRBV11-1 and J usage is TRBJ2-7; tentatively, D is TRBD2 (6 bases). Germline CDR1 reads SGHAT; CDR2 reads FQDESV (reference sequence). The CDR3 sequence is 15 residues long. V shed 2 bases and J shed 2 bases, with 13 bases lying between them. In nucleotides, the CDR3 is TGTGCCAGCAGCTTACTCCGCGGGGTCACCTACGAGCAGTACTTC. It encodes CASSLLRGVTYEQYF.

This clonotype was counted only a few times. One end of the junction is discordant with germline, which a read error may explain. This chain joins TRBV7-7 and TRBJ1-1; tentative D call: TRBD1 (5 bases). The CDR3 has 13 residues. Germline assignment: CDR1 SSHAT and CDR2 FNYEAQ (reference sequence). This chain's CDR3 is CASSLADSSEAFF. Written as DNA, the CDR3 is TGTGCTAGCAGCTTAGCAGACAGCTCTGAAGCTTTCTTT.

This clonotype was seen ten or more times. The chain combines TRBV7-3 with TRBJ2-3; D is possibly TRBD2 (6 bases). Germline lookup yields CDR1 SGHTA and CDR2 FQGTGA. CDR3 size: 14 residues. Trimming removed 5 bases at V and 2 bases at J, with 11 bases between. The CDR3 DNA sequence: TGTGCCAGCAGCCGGGGACTCCACACAGATACGCAGTATTTT. Translated: CASSRGLHTDTQYF.

The chain joins TRBV23-1 to TRBJ2-3; 8 nucleotides line up with TRBD2. TRBV23-1 is identified as an open reading frame with a role that is uncertain. CDR3 length: 15 residues. The trim removed 3 bases at V and 4 bases at J, leaving 6 bases unmatched. The CDR3 spells CASSHQRGMADTQYF. CDR3 sequence (DNA): TGCGCCAGCAGTCATCAGCGGGGGATGGCAGATACGCAGTATTTT.

The CDR3 coding sequence is TGCAGTGCAAAGATTTCAGGGGGTAATTCACCCCTCCACTTT. Translation: CSAKISGGNSPLHF. The gene calls are TRBV20-1 and TRBJ1-6, with 7 positions matching TRBD1. The CDR3 contains 14 residues. The germline V gene has CDR1 DFQATT and CDR2 SNEGSKA (reference sequence). Trimming at V came to 6 bases and at J to 6 bases, leaving 8 bases not matched to a gene.

This clonotype showed up many times. This chain connects TRBV12-3 or TRBV12-4 to TRBJ2-2; D is uncertain. Trimming pared 2 bases from V and 6 bases from J, leaving 10 bases between. The CDR3 is made up of 14 amino acids. CDR3 sequence (DNA): TGTGCCAGCAGTTTAACCGGGTTCGCCGGGGAGCTGTTTTTT. This sequence encodes CASSLTGFAGELFF.